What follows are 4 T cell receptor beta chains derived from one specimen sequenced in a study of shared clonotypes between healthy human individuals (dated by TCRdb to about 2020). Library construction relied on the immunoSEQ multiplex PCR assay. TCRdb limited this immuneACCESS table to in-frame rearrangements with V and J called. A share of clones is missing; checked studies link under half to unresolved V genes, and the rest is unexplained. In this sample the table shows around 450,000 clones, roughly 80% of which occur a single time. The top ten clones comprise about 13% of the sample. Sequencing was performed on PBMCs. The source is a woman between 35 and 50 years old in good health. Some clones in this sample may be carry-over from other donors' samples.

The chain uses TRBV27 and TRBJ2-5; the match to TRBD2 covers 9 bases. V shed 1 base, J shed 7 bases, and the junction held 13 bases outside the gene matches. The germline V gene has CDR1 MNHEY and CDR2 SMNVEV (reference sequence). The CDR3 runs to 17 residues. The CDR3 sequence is CASSLWYAGGELGTQYF. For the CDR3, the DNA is TGTGCCAGCAGTTTATGGTACGCGGGAGGGGAGCTCGGGACCCAGTACTTC.

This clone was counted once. CDR3 nucleotides: TGCGCCAGCAGCAACCCCGACAGTTCCTACGAGCAGTACTTC. This sequence encodes CASSNPDSSYEQYF. V is TRBV5-1 and J is TRBJ2-7; TRBD1 is a possible D gene (5 bases). This CDR3 is built from 14 residues. Germline values: CDR1 SGHRS, CDR2 YFSETQ. V was trimmed by 4 bases and J by 1 base, leaving 12 bases between them.

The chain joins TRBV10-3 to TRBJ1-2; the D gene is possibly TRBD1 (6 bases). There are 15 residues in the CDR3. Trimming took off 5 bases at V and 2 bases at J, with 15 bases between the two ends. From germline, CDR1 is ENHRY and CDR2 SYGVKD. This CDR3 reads CAISQTDRTNYGYTF. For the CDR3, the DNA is TGTGCCATCAGTCAGACGGACAGAACAAACTATGGCTACACCTTC.

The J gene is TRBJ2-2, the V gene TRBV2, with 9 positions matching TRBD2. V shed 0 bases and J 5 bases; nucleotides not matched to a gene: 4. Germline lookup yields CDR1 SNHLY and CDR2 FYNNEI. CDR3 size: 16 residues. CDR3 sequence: CASSEASLAGTGELFF. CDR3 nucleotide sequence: TGTGCCAGCAGTGAAGCGAGTCTAGCGGGAACCGGGGAGCTGTTTTTT.